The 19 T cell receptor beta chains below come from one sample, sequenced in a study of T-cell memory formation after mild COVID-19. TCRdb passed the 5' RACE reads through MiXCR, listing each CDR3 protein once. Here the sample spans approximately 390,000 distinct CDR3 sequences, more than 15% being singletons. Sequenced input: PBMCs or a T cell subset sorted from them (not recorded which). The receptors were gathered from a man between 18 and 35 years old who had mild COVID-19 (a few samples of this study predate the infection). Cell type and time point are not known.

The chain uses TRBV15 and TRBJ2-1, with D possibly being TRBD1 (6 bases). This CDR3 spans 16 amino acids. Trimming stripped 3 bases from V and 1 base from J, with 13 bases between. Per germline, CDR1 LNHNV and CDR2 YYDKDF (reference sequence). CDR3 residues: CATSSAWTVSYNEQFF. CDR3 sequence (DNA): TGTGCCACCAGCAGTGCCTGGACAGTTTCCTACAATGAGCAGTTCTTC. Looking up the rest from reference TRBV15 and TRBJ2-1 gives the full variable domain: DAMVIQNPRYQVTQFGKPVTLSCSQTLNHNVMYWYQQKSSQAPKLLFHYYDKDFNNEADTPDNFQSRRPNTSFCFLDIRSPGLGDTAMYLCATSSAWTVSYNEQFFGPGTRLTVL.

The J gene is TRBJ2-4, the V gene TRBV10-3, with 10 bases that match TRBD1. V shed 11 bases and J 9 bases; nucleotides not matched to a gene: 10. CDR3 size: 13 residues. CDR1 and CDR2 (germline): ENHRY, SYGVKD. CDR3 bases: TGTGCCGTCCGGGAAGGGACAGGGGCCATTCAGTACTTC. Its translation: CAVREGTGAIQYF.

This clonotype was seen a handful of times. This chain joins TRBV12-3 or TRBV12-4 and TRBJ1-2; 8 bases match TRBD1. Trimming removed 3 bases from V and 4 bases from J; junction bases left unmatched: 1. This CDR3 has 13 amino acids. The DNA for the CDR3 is TGTGCCAGCAGTTTTGGGACAGGCTATGGCTACACCTTC. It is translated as CASSFGTGYGYTF.

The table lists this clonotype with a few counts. The CDR3 here is CASSLDGRPLKDNEQFF. The CDR3 DNA reads TGTGCCAGCAGCCTGGATGGTCGCCCTTTGAAGGACAATGAGCAGTTCTTC. The chain is built from TRBV11-2 and TRBJ2-1; D gene unclear. CDR1 and CDR2 from the germline V gene are SGHAT and FQNNGV. The CDR3 covers 17 residues. Trimming took off 5 bases at V and 5 bases at J, with 22 bases between the two ends.

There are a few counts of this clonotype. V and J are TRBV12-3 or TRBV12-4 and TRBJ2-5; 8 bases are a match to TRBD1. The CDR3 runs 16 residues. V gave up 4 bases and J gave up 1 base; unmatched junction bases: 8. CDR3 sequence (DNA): TGTGCCAGCAGTTCCGACAGGGGCGAGAGCCAAGAGACCCAGTACTTC. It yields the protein CASSSDRGESQETQYF.

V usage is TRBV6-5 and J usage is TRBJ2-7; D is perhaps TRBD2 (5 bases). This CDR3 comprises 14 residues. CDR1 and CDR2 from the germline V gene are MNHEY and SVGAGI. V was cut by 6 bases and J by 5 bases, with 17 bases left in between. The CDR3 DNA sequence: TGTGCCAGCAGCTCCGACTACTCGGGGAACGAGCAGTACGTC. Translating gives CASSSDYSGNEQYV.

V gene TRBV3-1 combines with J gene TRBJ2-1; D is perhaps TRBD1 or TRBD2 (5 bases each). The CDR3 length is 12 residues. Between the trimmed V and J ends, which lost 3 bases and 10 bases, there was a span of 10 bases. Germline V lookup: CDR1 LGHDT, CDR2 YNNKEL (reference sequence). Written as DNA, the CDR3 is TGTGCCAGCAGCCAGGGGGTGGGAGAGCAGTTCTTC. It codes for CASSQGVGEQFF.

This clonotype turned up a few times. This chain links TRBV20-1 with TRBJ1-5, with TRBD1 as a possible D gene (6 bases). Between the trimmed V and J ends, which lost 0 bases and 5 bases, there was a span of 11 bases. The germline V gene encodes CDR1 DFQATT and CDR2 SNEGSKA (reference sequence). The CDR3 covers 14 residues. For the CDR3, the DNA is TGCAGTGCTAGAGATCGCACAGGGTATCAGCCCCAGCATTTT. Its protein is CSARDRTGYQPQHF.

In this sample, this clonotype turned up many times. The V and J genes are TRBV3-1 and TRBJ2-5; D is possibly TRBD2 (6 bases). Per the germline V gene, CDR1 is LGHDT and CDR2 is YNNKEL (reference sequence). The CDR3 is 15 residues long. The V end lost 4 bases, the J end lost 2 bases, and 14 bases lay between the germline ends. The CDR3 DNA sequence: TGTGCCAGCAGCCTCACCGCCAGCGGGCAAGAGACCCAGTACTTC. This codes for CASSLTASGQETQYF.

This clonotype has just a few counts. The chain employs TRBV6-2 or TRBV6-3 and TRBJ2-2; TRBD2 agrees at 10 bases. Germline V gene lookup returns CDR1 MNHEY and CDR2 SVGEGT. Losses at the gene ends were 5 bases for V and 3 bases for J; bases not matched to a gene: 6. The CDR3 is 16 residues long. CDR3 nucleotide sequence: TGTGCCAGCAGTCCCCAGCGGGGGGGTCACACCGGGGAGCTGTTTTTT. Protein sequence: CASSPQRGGHTGELFF.

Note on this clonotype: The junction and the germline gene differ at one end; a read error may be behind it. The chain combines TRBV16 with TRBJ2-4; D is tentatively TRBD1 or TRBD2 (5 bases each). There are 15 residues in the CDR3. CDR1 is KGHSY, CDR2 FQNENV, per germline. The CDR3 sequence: CASTPRGRGANIHYF. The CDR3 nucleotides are TGTGCCAGCACACCCCGGGGAAGGGGTGCCAACATTCATTACTTC.

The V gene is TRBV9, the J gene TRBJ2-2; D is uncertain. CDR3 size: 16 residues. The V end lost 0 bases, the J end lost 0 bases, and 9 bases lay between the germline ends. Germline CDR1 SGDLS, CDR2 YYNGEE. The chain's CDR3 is CASSVAPGPNTGELFF. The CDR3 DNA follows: TGTGCCAGCAGCGTAGCTCCGGGCCCGAACACCGGGGAGCTGTTTTTT.

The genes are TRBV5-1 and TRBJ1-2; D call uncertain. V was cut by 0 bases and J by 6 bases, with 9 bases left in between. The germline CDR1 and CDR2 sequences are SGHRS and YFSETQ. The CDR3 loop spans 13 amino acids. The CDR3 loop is CASSLGLVNGYTF. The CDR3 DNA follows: TGCGCCAGCAGCTTGGGTCTTGTCAATGGCTACACCTTC.

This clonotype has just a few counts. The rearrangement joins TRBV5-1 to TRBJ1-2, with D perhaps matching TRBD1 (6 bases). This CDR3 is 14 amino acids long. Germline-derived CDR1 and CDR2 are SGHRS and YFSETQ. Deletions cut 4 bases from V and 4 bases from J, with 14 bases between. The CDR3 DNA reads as TGCGCCAGCAGCCTTGGACAGTTTATCTATGGCTACACCTTC. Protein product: CASSLGQFIYGYTF.

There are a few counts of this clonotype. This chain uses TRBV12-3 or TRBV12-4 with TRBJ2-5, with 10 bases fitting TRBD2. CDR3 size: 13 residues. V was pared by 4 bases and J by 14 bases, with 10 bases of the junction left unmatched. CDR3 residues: CASSSGSGGSEYF. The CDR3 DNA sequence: TGTGCCAGCAGTTCGGGTAGCGGGGGGTCCGAATACTTC.

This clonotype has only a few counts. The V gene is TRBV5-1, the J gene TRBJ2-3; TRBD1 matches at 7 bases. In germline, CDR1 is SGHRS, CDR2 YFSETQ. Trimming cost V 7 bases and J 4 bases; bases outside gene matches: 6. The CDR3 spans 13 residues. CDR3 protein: CASGIGGADTQYF. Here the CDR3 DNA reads TGCGCCAGCGGGATAGGGGGCGCAGATACGCAGTATTTT.

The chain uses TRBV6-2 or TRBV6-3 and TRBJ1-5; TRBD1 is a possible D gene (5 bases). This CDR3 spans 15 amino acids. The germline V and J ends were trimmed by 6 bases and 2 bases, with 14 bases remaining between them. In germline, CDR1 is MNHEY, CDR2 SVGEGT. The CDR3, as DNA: TGTGCCAGCAGCTGGGACGATGGGGGCAATCAGCCCCAGCATTTT. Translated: CASSWDDGGNQPQHF.

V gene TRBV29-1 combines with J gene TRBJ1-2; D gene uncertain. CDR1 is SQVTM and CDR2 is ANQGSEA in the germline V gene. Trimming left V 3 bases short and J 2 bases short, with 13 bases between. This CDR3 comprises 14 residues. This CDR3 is CSVEVGVTNYGYTF. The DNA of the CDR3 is TGCAGCGTTGAGGTCGGGGTGACCAACTATGGCTACACCTTC.

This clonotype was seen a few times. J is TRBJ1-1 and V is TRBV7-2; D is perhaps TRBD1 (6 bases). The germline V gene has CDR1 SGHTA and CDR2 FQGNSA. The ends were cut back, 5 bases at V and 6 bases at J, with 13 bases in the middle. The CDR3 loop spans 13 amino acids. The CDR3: CASSLRTVPEAFF. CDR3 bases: TGTGCCAGCAGCCTCAGGACAGTTCCTGAAGCTTTCTTT.